This paragraph reports one T cell receptor (beta chain). This sample was included in a study of blood T cell repertoires in COVID-19. Study information: Spain, Italy and the United States supplied samples that represented acute and convalescent COVID-19. From T cells, B-cell-depleted T cells, or PBMCs came the material, which was cDNA or gDNA.

CDR1 is SQVTM and CDR2 is ANQGSEA in the germline V gene. With 1 base clipped from V and 2 bases from J, the junction kept 1 base outside the gene matches. The CDR3 has 13 amino acids. The authors' processing: Amplification of reference gene primers was used by the study to estimate nucleated cell counts. Only in-frame clones appear in the TCRdb table, and some are missing; sequencing was by immunoSEQ multiplex PCR. V, J and clone size are those of that table, while D and trimming were read from the DNA. The profile covers roughly 170,000 clones, with approximately 80% appearing a single time and around 6.8% taken by the ten largest.

The rearrangement links TRBV29-1 to TRBJ1-2, with 7 bases identical to TRBD1. The clonotype originates from a human donor in a cohort sampled during active COVID-19. The sample comprised peripheral blood. The CDR3 loop reads CSVEGGQNYGYTF. CDR3 in DNA: TGCAGCGTTGAAGGGGGACAGAACTATGGCTACACCTTC.